This T cell receptor beta chain was identified during a study of spatial heterogeneity in lung cancer. Turning to the study itself: Every unique TCR and UMI combination, on average, appeared more than ten times in raw reads. The study's findings and limits: Tumor T-cell coverage was an estimated 7% or so for alpha and around 13% for beta chains. Tumor mutation count correlated with how many alpha and beta TCRs expanded intratumorally.

This clonotype occurred many times. What it recognizes is unknown. MiXCR, run by TCRdb on the 5' RACE reads, gives a single entry per CDR3 protein. This table has 15,000 or so distinct CDR3 sequences, about 4.4% appearing once. Time point of the sample: sample taken at primary tumor resection. The CDR3 contains 16 residues. In germline, CDR1 is SNHLY, CDR2 FYNNEI. The V gene lost 2 bases and the J gene lost 3 bases, with 16 bases spanning the gap. The TCR originated in a female donor with early-stage non-small cell lung cancer. The input for sequencing was lung tumor tissue, taken at surgery. V is TRBV2 and J is TRBJ2-5; D might be TRBD2 (7 bases). DNA of the CDR3: TGTGCCAGCAGTGAATTAGAGGGGGGGGCCGAAGAGACCCAGTACTTC. Amino acid sequence: CASSELEGGAEETQYF.